The clone carrying this T cell receptor (beta chain) was observed a few times. Antigen specificity is unknown. The V gene's germline CDR1 is SGHRS and CDR2 YFSETQ. CDR3 length: 14 residues. V was cut by 4 bases and J by 0 bases, with 10 bases left in between. This entry comes from a study of T-cell memory formation after mild COVID-19. From the 5' RACE reads, TCRdb called clonotypes with MiXCR, one entry per CDR3 protein. The sample yields 250,000 to 300,000 distinct CDR3 sequences, around 15% seen once. Findings and limits, study-wide: A second wave expanding day 15 to 37 was CD4+-biased; contracting clones were balanced.

The specimen sequenced was PBMCs or a T cell subset sorted from them (not recorded which). The J gene is TRBJ1-1, the V gene TRBV5-1; D not certain. The origin of this receptor is a man in his late teens or twenties who had mild COVID-19 (a few samples of this study predate the infection). Cell type and time point are not known. In DNA form, the CDR3 reads TGCGCCAGCAGCCCGTACGGGGTGAACACTGAAGCTTTCTTT. Translating gives CASSPYGVNTEAFF. Looking up the rest from reference TRBV5-1 and TRBJ1-1 gives the full variable domain: KAGVTQTPRYLIKTRGQQVTLSCSPISGHRSVSWYQQTPGQGLQFLFEYFSETQRNKGNFPGRFSGRQFSNSRSEMNVSTLELGDSALYLCASSPYGVNTEAFFGQGTRLTVV.